The rows below give T cell receptor beta chains drawn from one sample of a study of PD-L1 blockade in urothelial cancer. This table comes from immunoSEQ multiplex PCR, and its TCRdb copy is limited to in-frame clones, with some not included. The sample has about 38,000 clones; about four fifths are singletons. Sample: PBMCs, taken around atezolizumab (anti-PD-L1) treatment. These receptors came from a man aged 55 to 69 with urothelial cancer. Both conserved end residues are part of each CDR3. Each record gives: V gene, J gene, CDR3 protein.

V: TRBV6-1
J: TRBJ1-3
CDR3: CASSDRSLSGNTIYF

V: TRBV5-4
J: TRBJ2-7
CDR3: CASSSDRGSREQYF

V: TRBV6-4
J: TRBJ2-3
CDR3: CASRPAGAATDTQYF

V: TRBV30
J: TRBJ2-1
CDR3: CAWSVRLAGSHNEQFF

V: TRBV6-1
J: TRBJ2-4
CDR3: CASSEPIPGFVIQYF

V: TRBV6-8
J: TRBJ2-1
CDR3: CASSYSGFVGDEQFF

V: TRBV23-1
J: TRBJ2-5
CDR3: CASSQPLLREGSETQYF

V: TRBV7-7
J: TRBJ2-7
CDR3: CASSPGTSGTEQYF

V: TRBV11-2
J: TRBJ1-3
CDR3: CASSLRWQSSGNTIYF

V: TRBV4-2
J: TRBJ2-2
CDR3: CASSEPGLNTGELFF

V: TRBV2
J: TRBJ2-7
CDR3: CASMAGGHYEQYF

V: TRBV28
J: TRBJ1-3
CDR3: CASRSSGNTIYF

V: TRBV18
J: TRBJ1-1
CDR3: CASSPGSGTEAFF

V: TRBV6-6
J: TRBJ1-4
CDR3: CASTRPRDRGFEKLFF

V: TRBV6-1
J: TRBJ2-2
CDR3: CASRREKSNTGELFF

V: TRBV28
J: TRBJ2-7
CDR3: CASSLSRAGGEQYF

V: TRBV7-2
J: TRBJ1-2
CDR3: CASSLVDSYGYTF

V: TRBV29-1
J: TRBJ2-7
CDR3: CSARTGAFGEQYF

V: TRBV5-1
J: TRBJ2-3
CDR3: CATSHGISTDTQYF

V: TRBV27
J: TRBJ2-3
CDR3: CASSPSQGATDTQYF

V: TRBV19
J: TRBJ2-6
CDR3: CASSNRGTGANVLTF

V: TRBV15
J: TRBJ1-5
CDR3: CATSRDKVGRQPQHF

V: TRBV6-6
J: TRBJ2-2
CDR3: CASSHGRGRAGELFF

V: TRBV6-5
J: TRBJ1-5
CDR3: CASSLTGSQPQHF

V: TRBV19
J: TRBJ2-7
CDR3: CASSWRGPGQGNDEQYF

V: TRBV15
J: TRBJ2-1
CDR3: CATSRDQTSGPQEFF

V: TRBV5-4
J: TRBJ1-2
CDR3: CASSLIGVANYGYTF

V: TRBV12-5
J: TRBJ1-4
CDR3: CASGLCQGLRDRGNEKLFF

V: TRBV11-2
J: TRBJ2-2
CDR3: CASRFSGRRGTGELFF

V: TRBV25-1
J: TRBJ2-7
CDR3: CASSGVGEVNEQYF

V: TRBV19
J: TRBJ1-4
CDR3: CASSNPIRDRNEKLFF

V: TRBV14
J: TRBJ1-2
CDR3: CASSQDLGRGYTF

V: TRBV28
J: TRBJ2-7
CDR3: CASIGGNYEQYF

V: TRBV7-2
J: TRBJ2-5
CDR3: CASSFPGQLQKTQYF

V: TRBV10-2
J: TRBJ1-3
CDR3: CASSESIRDGNTIYF

V: TRBV6-5
J: TRBJ2-3
CDR3: CASSYSVARRGTQYF

V: TRBV5-4
J: TRBJ1-2
CDR3: CASSLAGQPSYGYTF

V: TRBV19
J: TRBJ1-5
CDR3: CASSIAQGGSSNQPQHF

V: TRBV9
J: TRBJ1-4
CDR3: CASSVAQGVGEKLFF

V: TRBV6-6
J: TRBJ2-7
CDR3: CASSYKGQGHYEQYF

V: TRBV5-1
J: TRBJ2-7
CDR3: CASSSGTGSSEQYF

V: TRBV6-5
J: TRBJ1-4
CDR3: CASSNRDRKKLFF